Following are 25 T cell receptor beta chains from one sample sequenced in a study of cytomegalovirus exposure and HLA in healthy donors. Use of 60 Vbeta and 13 Jbeta primers characterized the PCR. Generated by immunoSEQ multiplex PCR, the TCRdb table keeps only in-frame clones and is missing some. The sample yields roughly 120,000 clones, over 70% seen once. Sequenced: PBMCs. The receptors were sampled from a woman in her thirties or forties in good health and CMV-seropositive.

The chain is built from TRBV19 and TRBJ1-4; the D gene is possibly TRBD1 (5 bases). The CDR3 is 15 residues long. Per germline, CDR1 LNHDA and CDR2 SQIVND (reference sequence). V lost 1 base to trimming and J lost 8 bases, with 14 bases between them. The CDR3 reads CASSIVAGSVEKLFF. CDR3 sequence (DNA): TGTGCCAGTAGTATAGTGGCAGGGTCGGTGGAAAAACTGTTTTTT.

The chain carries TRBV5-6 and TRBJ2-3; D is possibly TRBD1 (6 bases). Germline loops: CDR1 SGHDT, CDR2 YYEEEE. This CDR3 is built from 11 residues. V lost 2 bases and J 13 bases, leaving 11 bases between the germline ends. CDR3 nucleotide sequence: TGTGCCAGCAGCTTCCGGGACAAGGAGTATTTT. Translated, it gives CASSFRDKEYF. The complete variable domain, with remaining parts taken from reference TRBV5-6 and TRBJ2-3, reads DAGVTQSPTHLIKTRGQQVTLRCSPKSGHDTVSWYQQALGQGPQFIFQYYEEEERQRGNFPDRFSGHQFPNYSSELNVNALLLGDSALYLCASSFRDKEYFGPGTRLTVL.

This chain connects TRBV6-1 to TRBJ2-7; TRBD2 matches at 10 bases. Germline values: CDR1 MNHNS, CDR2 SASEGT. Trimming cost V 1 base and J 5 bases; bases outside gene matches: 11. This CDR3 region has 17 residues. As DNA, the CDR3 is TGTGCCAGCAGTGAAGTCTCCATACTAGCGGGACGACACGAGCAGTACTTC. Protein: CASSEVSILAGRHEQYF.

This chain uses TRBV28 with TRBJ1-1; D gene ambiguous. The V end lost 1 base, the J end lost 5 bases, and 14 bases lay between the germline ends. Germline CDR1 and CDR2: MDHEN and SYDVKM. This CDR3 spans 15 amino acids. The CDR3 reads CASSLSSFRSTEAFF. CDR3 in DNA: TGTGCCAGCAGTTTATCATCGTTCAGGTCGACTGAAGCTTTCTTT. Full variable domain (rest looked up from reference TRBV28 and TRBJ1-1): DVKVTQSSRYLVKRTGEKVFLECVQDMDHENMFWYRQDPGLGLRLIYFSYDVKMKEKGDIPEGYSVSREKKERFSLILESASTNQTSMYLCASSLSSFRSTEAFFGQGTRLTVV.

This clone was seen a few times. This rearrangement joins TRBV19 to TRBJ1-1; D remains unclear. V was shortened by 7 bases and J by 1 base, with 7 bases between the two germline ends. Per germline, CDR1 LNHDA and CDR2 SQIVND (reference sequence). This CDR3 region has 12 residues. CDR3 coding DNA: TGTGCCAGTATCGGGTGGAACACTGAAGCTTTCTTT. The encoded protein is CASIGWNTEAFF.

The chain carries TRBV5-4 and TRBJ2-5; TRBD1 agrees at 9 bases. The J call may be incorrect, as the DNA end agrees better with TRBJ2-7. The length of the CDR3 is 15 residues. CDR1 and CDR2 (germline): SGHNT, YYREEE (reference sequence). CDR3 nucleotide sequence: TGTGCCAGCAGTCCCCCGGGACAGGGCTCCTACGAGCAGTACTTC. The encoded protein is CASSPPGQGSYEQYF.

This clone has only a few counts. V gene TRBV19 combines with J gene TRBJ2-1; 12 bases map to TRBD2. The trim removed 5 bases at V and 5 bases at J, leaving 13 bases unmatched. The CDR3 contains 18 residues. Germline V gene lookup returns CDR1 LNHDA and CDR2 SQIVND (reference sequence). The CDR3 sequence: CASSPPGGTSGRHNEQFF. The DNA for the CDR3 is TGTGCCAGTAGTCCCCCAGGGGGAACTAGCGGGAGGCACAATGAGCAGTTCTTC.

This sequence joins TRBV19 and TRBJ1-6, with a possible D match to TRBD1 (6 bases). The length of the CDR3 is 14 residues. V was shortened by 3 bases and J by 5 bases, with 8 bases between the two germline ends. Germline V CDR1 and CDR2: LNHDA, SQIVND (reference sequence). DNA of the CDR3: TGTGCCAGTAGTATTGGACAGAATAATTCACCCCTCCACTTT. It translates to CASSIGQNNSPLHF.

This clone was seen a handful of times. The J gene is TRBJ2-1, the V gene TRBV6-5, with D unresolved. The CDR3 contains 14 residues. In germline, CDR1 is MNHEY, CDR2 SVGAGI. V lost 5 bases and J 3 bases, leaving 11 bases between the germline ends. The CDR3 sequence: CASSAQSNYNEQFF. CDR3 nucleotides: TGTGCCAGCAGTGCGCAAAGCAACTACAATGAGCAGTTCTTC.

DNA of the CDR3: TGTGCCAGCAGTGCCGGGACTAGCGGGGGGGCAGAAGAGACCCAGTACTTC. It yields the protein CASSAGTSGGAEETQYF. This chain uses TRBV9 with TRBJ2-5, with 16 bases identical to TRBD2. CDR3 length: 17 residues. V shed 5 bases, J shed 3 bases, and the junction held 7 bases outside the gene matches. Germline V gene data show CDR1 as SGDLS and CDR2 as YYNGEE.

This clone was seen a single time. The V and J genes are TRBV19 and TRBJ1-1; tentatively, D is TRBD1 (5 bases). Between the trimmed V and J ends, which lost 3 bases and 1 base, there was a span of 18 bases. This CDR3 is 17 amino acids long. Germline V gene lookup returns CDR1 LNHDA and CDR2 SQIVND (reference sequence). DNA for the CDR3: TGTGCCAGTAGTATCCCGTCCTACAGGAATCCGAACACTGAAGCTTTCTTT. Its protein is CASSIPSYRNPNTEAFF. The full variable domain, in which reference TRBV19 and TRBJ1-1 provide the parts outside the CDR3, is DGGITQSPKYLFRKEGQNVTLSCEQNLNHDAMYWYRQDPGQGLRLIYYSQIVNDFQKGDIAEGYSVSREKKESFPLTVTSAQKNPTAFYLCASSIPSYRNPNTEAFFGQGTRLTVV.

V usage is TRBV2 and J usage is TRBJ1-5; possible D gene TRBD1, 6 bases. Germline V gene lookup returns CDR1 SNHLY and CDR2 FYNNEI. V lost 7 bases to trimming and J lost 7 bases, with 20 bases between them. The CDR3 is made up of 15 amino acids. CDR3 protein: CASKEDETGWQPQHF. The CDR3 DNA reads as TGTGCCAGCAAGGAGGACGAGACAGGCTGGCAGCCCCAGCATTTT.

The chain is built from TRBV7-8 and TRBJ2-2; 12 bases align to TRBD1. Germline assignment: CDR1 SGHVS and CDR2 FQNEAQ. Trimming removed 8 bases from V and 7 bases from J; junction bases left unmatched: 8. This CDR3 comprises 15 residues. CDR3 sequence reads: CASSWDRGLSGELFF. Here the CDR3 DNA reads TGTGCCAGCTCCTGGGACAGGGGGCTGAGCGGGGAGCTGTTTTTT.

The chain links TRBV6-5 to TRBJ2-7; no reliable D call. CDR1 MNHEY and CDR2 SVGAGI come from the germline V gene. Trimming cost V 8 bases and J 6 bases, with 20 bases left between them. This CDR3 has 14 residues. CDR3 residues: CASGPFGRFSEQYF. In DNA form, the CDR3 reads TGTGCCAGCGGTCCCTTTGGCCGTTTCTCCGAGCAGTACTTC.

This clone was recorded only once. This chain connects TRBV6-5 to TRBJ1-2, with TRBD1 as a possible D gene (5 bases). The CDR3 is 15 residues long. Germline V CDR1 and CDR2: MNHEY, SVGAGI. Trimming stripped 2 bases from V and 7 bases from J, with 17 bases between. CDR3 DNA sequence: TGTGCCAGCAGTTACCGTCGTACAGGCCCGGGTGGCTACACCTTC. As protein: CASSYRRTGPGGYTF.

The chain joins TRBV6-5 to TRBJ1-3; D remains unclear. CDR3 size: 15 residues. V lost 2 bases to trimming and J lost 0 bases, with 8 bases between them. The germline gives CDR1 MNHEY, CDR2 SVGAGI. The DNA of the CDR3 is TGTGCCAGCAGTTACGGGGAGGACTCTGGAAACACCATATATTTT. Translating it yields CASSYGEDSGNTIYF.

This chain uses TRBV11-3 with TRBJ2-2, with a possible D match to TRBD1 (6 bases). V lost 5 bases, J lost 4 bases, and 11 bases lay in between. This CDR3 has 14 residues. In germline, CDR1 is SGHNT, CDR2 YENEEA. In nucleotides, the CDR3 is TGTGCCAGCAGCGGGCGACAGGCCACCGGGGAGCTGTTTTTT. Protein: CASSGRQATGELFF.

The gene calls are TRBV13 and TRBJ1-3; D perhaps matches TRBD1 (6 bases). The CDR3 length is 16 residues. Germline CDR1 and CDR2: PRHDT and FYEKMQ (reference sequence). V shed 2 bases and J shed 1 base, with 12 bases lying between them. Here the CDR3 DNA reads TGTGCCAGCAGCTTACCCCGGACAGCATCTGGAAACACCATATATTTT. Translation gives CASSLPRTASGNTIYF.

This sequence joins TRBV18 and TRBJ2-1; 9 bases align to TRBD2. V shed 5 bases and J 0 bases; nucleotides not matched to a gene: 2. This CDR3 spans 15 amino acids. Per germline, CDR1 KGHSH and CDR2 LQKENI. CDR3 in DNA: TGTGCCAGCTCAAGCGGGGGGAGCTCCTACAATGAGCAGTTCTTC. Its translation: CASSSGGSSYNEQFF.

This chain joins TRBV6-4 and TRBJ2-6, with D unclear. The V gene lost 3 bases and the J gene lost 0 bases, with 9 bases spanning the gap. The CDR3 totals 16 residues. Germline CDR1 reads MRHNA; CDR2 reads SNTAGT. This CDR3 is CASSEQPYSGANVLTF. The CDR3 nucleotides read TGTGCCAGCAGTGAACAGCCTTACTCTGGGGCCAACGTCCTGACTTTC.

This chain uses TRBV5-1 with TRBJ1-4, with TRBD1 as a possible D gene (5 bases). The CDR3 is 14 residues long. V shed 5 bases and J shed 3 bases, with 11 bases lying between them. Germline assignment: CDR1 SGHRS and CDR2 YFSETQ. The CDR3 loop reads CASRVGGSNEKLFF. CDR3 coding DNA: TGCGCCAGCAGGGTCGGGGGATCTAATGAAAAACTGTTTTTT.

V usage is TRBV5-6 and J usage is TRBJ1-2, with 7 bases lining up with TRBD1. V was clipped by 3 bases and J by 8 bases; unmatched bases: 4. Germline-derived CDR1 and CDR2 are SGHDT and YYEEEE. The CDR3 has 12 amino acids. The CDR3 sequence is CASSYTGDGYTF. CDR3 DNA: TGTGCCAGCAGCTATACAGGGGACGGCTACACCTTC.

CDR3 in DNA: TGTGCCAGCAGTACGACAGGGTCTACCCAGTACTTC. Its translation: CASSTTGSTQYF. The chain uses TRBV6-1 and TRBJ2-5; 7 bases match TRBD1. Germline V lookup: CDR1 MNHNS, CDR2 SASEGT. The J segment lost 8 bases and the V segment lost 5 bases, leaving 5 bases of the junction unmatched. This CDR3 region has 12 residues.

The chain carries TRBV7-6 and TRBJ1-2; maybe TRBD1 (6 bases). This CDR3 has 15 amino acids. In germline, CDR1 is SGHVS, CDR2 FNYEAQ. The V and J ends lost 5 bases and 6 bases respectively, with 19 bases between them. The CDR3 loop is CASSPTRGSVHGYTF. CDR3 in DNA: TGTGCCAGCAGCCCGACCAGGGGCTCAGTCCATGGCTACACCTTC.

This clone was detected only a few times. The gene calls are TRBV19 and TRBJ2-1; 8 bases agree with TRBD2. The ends lost 3 bases at V and 7 bases at J; junction bases unmatched: 5. This CDR3 is 14 amino acids long. Germline lookup yields CDR1 LNHDA and CDR2 SQIVND (reference sequence). DNA for the CDR3: TGTGCCAGTAGTATGGGCGGGAGGAGGAATGAGCAGTTCTTC. This sequence encodes CASSMGGRRNEQFF.